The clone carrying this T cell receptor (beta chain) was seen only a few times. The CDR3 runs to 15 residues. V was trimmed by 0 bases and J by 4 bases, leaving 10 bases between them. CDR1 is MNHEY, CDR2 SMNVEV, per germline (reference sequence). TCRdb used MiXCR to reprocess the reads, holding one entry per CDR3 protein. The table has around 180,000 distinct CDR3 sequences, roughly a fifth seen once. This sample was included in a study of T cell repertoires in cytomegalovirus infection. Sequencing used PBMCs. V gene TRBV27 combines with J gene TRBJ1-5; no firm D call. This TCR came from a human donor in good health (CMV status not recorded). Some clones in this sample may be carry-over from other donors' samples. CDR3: CASSLSRVNNQPQHF. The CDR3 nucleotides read TGTGCCAGCAGTTTATCTAGAGTCAATAATCAGCCCCAGCATTTT.